These 14 T cell receptor beta chains were sequenced from one sample in a study of T cell changes during pregnancy in multiple sclerosis. Clones were read by immunoSEQ multiplex PCR, and TCRdb kept only the in-frame ones, dropping some. The sample has over 80,000 clones, approximately 90% seen once. The material sequenced was peripheral blood, taken in the second trimester of pregnancy. The receptors were gathered from a female donor in good health, enrolled as a control in a pregnancy study.

This rearrangement joins TRBV6-5 to TRBJ1-1, with TRBD1 as a possible D gene (5 bases). This CDR3 has 13 residues. V was pared by 5 bases and J by 0 bases, with 7 bases between. The germline V gene encodes CDR1 MNHEY and CDR2 SVGAGI. CDR3 loop: CASSTGLNTEAFF. CDR3 nucleotide sequence: TGTGCCAGCAGTACAGGATTGAACACTGAAGCTTTCTTT.

This chain links TRBV5-1 with TRBJ2-7, with D tentatively TRBD1 (6 bases). Germline CDR1 and CDR2: SGHRS and YFSETQ. With 4 bases removed from V and 3 bases from J, the gap between germline ends came to 20 bases. The CDR3 length is 16 residues. Here the CDR3 DNA reads TGCGCCAGCAGCCCTACGACAGGTGGCGAACTCTACGAGCAGTACTTC. This gives the protein CASSPTTGGELYEQYF.

This clone was seen just once. This rearrangement joins TRBV5-1 to TRBJ2-1; 9 nucleotides line up with TRBD1. Trimming cost V 0 bases and J 8 bases; bases outside gene matches: 9. Germline V lookup: CDR1 SGHRS, CDR2 YFSETQ. The CDR3 runs to 16 residues. The CDR3 loop is CASSLEAGQGVDEQFF. CDR3 in DNA: TGCGCCAGCAGCTTGGAGGCGGGACAGGGTGTCGATGAGCAGTTCTTC.

The chain uses TRBV18 and TRBJ1-3, with D unresolved. The V end lost 0 bases, the J end lost 0 bases, and 6 bases lay between the germline ends. Per germline, CDR1 KGHSH and CDR2 LQKENI. This CDR3 comprises 15 residues. DNA of the CDR3: TGTGCCAGCTCACCACCGGCAGACTCTGGAAACACCATATATTTT. Protein sequence: CASSPPADSGNTIYF.

The J gene is TRBJ1-2, the V gene TRBV5-4; D is unresolved. The V and J ends lost 9 bases and 4 bases respectively, with 4 bases between them. The CDR3 is 9 residues long. Germline V lookup: CDR1 SGHNT, CDR2 YYREEE (reference sequence). CDR3 sequence: CATGYGYTF. As DNA, the CDR3 is TGTGCCACCGGCTATGGCTACACCTTC.

The chain is built from TRBV6-5 and TRBJ1-6, with D unclear. Trimming pared 0 bases from V and 9 bases from J, leaving 12 bases between. Germline lookup yields CDR1 MNHEY and CDR2 SVGAGI. The CDR3 is 15 residues long. DNA for the CDR3: TGTGCCAGCAGTTACTCGACGCGGCGATTTTCACCCCTCCACTTT. This gives the protein CASSYSTRRFSPLHF.

The chain uses TRBV30 and TRBJ2-7; 8 bases align to TRBD1. With V trimmed by 5 bases and J by 0 bases, 0 bases remained unmatched. Germline CDR1 and CDR2: GTSNPN and SVGIG (reference sequence). The CDR3 spans 12 residues. CDR3 in amino acids: CAWDRGSYEQYF. CDR3 DNA: TGTGCCTGGGACAGGGGCTCCTACGAGCAGTACTTC.

The V gene is TRBV27, the J gene TRBJ2-7, with 9 bases aligning to TRBD1. The CDR3 covers 17 residues. Germline assignment: CDR1 MNHEY and CDR2 SMNVEV (reference sequence). The ends lost 2 bases at V and 0 bases at J; junction bases unmatched: 8. The CDR3 spells CASSLIGTGRVSYEQYF. CDR3 sequence (DNA): TGTGCCAGCAGTTTAATTGGGACAGGGAGAGTCTCCTACGAGCAGTACTTC.

CDR3 amino acids: CASSLLAGGPYEQYF. CDR3 DNA: TGTGCCAGCAGTTTACTAGCGGGAGGGCCTTACGAGCAGTACTTC. The V gene is TRBV6-1, the J gene TRBJ2-7; TRBD2 matches at 13 bases. The CDR3 runs 15 residues. Per the germline V gene, CDR1 is MNHNS and CDR2 is SASEGT. Trimming at V came to 5 bases and at J to 4 bases, leaving 5 bases not matched to a gene.

The chain recombines TRBV5-4 with TRBJ2-7; D might be TRBD2 (5 bases). CDR1 and CDR2 from the germline V gene are SGHNT and YYREEE (reference sequence). Trimming pared 7 bases from V and 0 bases from J, leaving 14 bases between. CDR3 length: 14 amino acids. The CDR3 DNA follows: TGTGCCAGCTGTGAGGGTGATTGCTCCTACGAGCAGTACTTC. This encodes CASCEGDCSYEQYF.

The genes are TRBV7-9 and TRBJ2-3; D not certain. The CDR3 totals 12 residues. The V gene lost 3 bases and the J gene lost 2 bases, with 3 bases spanning the gap. Germline V gene lookup returns CDR1 SEHNR and CDR2 FQNEAQ (reference sequence). The CDR3 region has the DNA TGTGCCAGCAGCTTGTACACAGATACGCAGTATTTT. This gives the protein CASSLYTDTQYF.

This chain connects TRBV27 to TRBJ2-5; TRBD1 is a possible D gene (6 bases). This CDR3 region has 15 residues. The V end was cut by 0 bases, the J end by 5 bases, with 13 bases between. CDR1 is MNHEY and CDR2 is SMNVEV in the germline V gene (reference sequence). The CDR3 loop is CASSLSTGSLETQYF. In nucleotides, the CDR3 is TGTGCCAGCAGTTTATCAACAGGGTCCCTGGAGACCCAGTACTTC.

The V call is TRBV27, the J call TRBJ2-7, with D perhaps matching TRBD2 (5 bases). Germline V gene lookup returns CDR1 MNHEY and CDR2 SMNVEV (reference sequence). The CDR3 has 15 residues. The ends were cut back, 5 bases at V and 1 base at J, with 15 bases in the middle. The CDR3 sequence: CASSRRTPDSYEQYF. CDR3 bases: TGTGCCAGCAGTCGGCGGACTCCTGATTCCTACGAGCAGTACTTC.

The CDR3 spells CASSIAGTGRTGELFF. The DNA of the CDR3 is TGTGCCAGCAGTATTGCCGGGACAGGGCGGACCGGGGAGCTGTTTTTT. The chain carries TRBV27 and TRBJ2-2, with 9 nucleotides matching TRBD1. Germline loops: CDR1 MNHEY, CDR2 SMNVEV (reference sequence). Unmatched junction bases numbered 9, after V lost 5 bases and J lost 5 bases. The CDR3 totals 16 residues.